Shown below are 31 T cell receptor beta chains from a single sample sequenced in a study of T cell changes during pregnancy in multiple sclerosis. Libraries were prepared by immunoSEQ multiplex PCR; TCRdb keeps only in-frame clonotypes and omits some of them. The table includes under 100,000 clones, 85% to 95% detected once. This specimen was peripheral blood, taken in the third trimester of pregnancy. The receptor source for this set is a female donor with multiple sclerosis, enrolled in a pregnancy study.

For the CDR3, the DNA is TGTGCCAGCAGTTACCTGACAAGCCTGCACGAGCAGTACTTC. This gives the protein CASSYLTSLHEQYF. The V call is TRBV6-5, the J call TRBJ2-7; D remains unclear. This CDR3 region has 14 residues. V shed 2 bases and J shed 5 bases, with 13 bases lying between them. Germline lookup yields CDR1 MNHEY and CDR2 SVGAGI.

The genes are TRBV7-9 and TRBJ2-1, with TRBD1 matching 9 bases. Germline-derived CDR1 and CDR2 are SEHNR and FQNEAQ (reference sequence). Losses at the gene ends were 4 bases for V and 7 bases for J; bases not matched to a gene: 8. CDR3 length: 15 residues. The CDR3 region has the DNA TGTGCCAGCAGCTCTCGGACAGGGGCGCGAAATGAGCAGTTCTTC. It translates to CASSSRTGARNEQFF.

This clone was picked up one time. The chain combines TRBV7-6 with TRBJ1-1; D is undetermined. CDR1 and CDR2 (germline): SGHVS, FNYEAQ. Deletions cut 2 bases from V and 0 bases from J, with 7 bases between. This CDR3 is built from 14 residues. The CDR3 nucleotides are TGTGCCAGCAGCTTACGAGGGATGAACACTGAAGCTTTCTTT. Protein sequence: CASSLRGMNTEAFF.

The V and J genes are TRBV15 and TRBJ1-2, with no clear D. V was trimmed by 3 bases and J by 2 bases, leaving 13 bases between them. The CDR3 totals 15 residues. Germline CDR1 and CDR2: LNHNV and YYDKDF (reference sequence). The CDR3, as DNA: TGTGCCACCAGCAGGGAGGGAGGGATAAACTATGGCTACACCTTC. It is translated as CATSREGGINYGYTF.

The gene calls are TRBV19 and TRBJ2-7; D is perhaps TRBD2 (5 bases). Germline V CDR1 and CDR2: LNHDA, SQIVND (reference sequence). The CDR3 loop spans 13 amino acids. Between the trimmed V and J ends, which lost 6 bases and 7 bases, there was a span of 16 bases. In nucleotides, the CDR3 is TGTGCCAGTAGCCCCGGGGTCTCGGGAGAGCAGTACTTC. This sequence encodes CASSPGVSGEQYF.

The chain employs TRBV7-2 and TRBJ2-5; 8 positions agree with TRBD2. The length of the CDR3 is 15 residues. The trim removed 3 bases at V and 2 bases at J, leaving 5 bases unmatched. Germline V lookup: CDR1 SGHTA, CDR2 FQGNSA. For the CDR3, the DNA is TGTGCCAGCAGCTTCCCCGGGGGGGGACAAGAGACCCAGTACTTC. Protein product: CASSFPGGGQETQYF.

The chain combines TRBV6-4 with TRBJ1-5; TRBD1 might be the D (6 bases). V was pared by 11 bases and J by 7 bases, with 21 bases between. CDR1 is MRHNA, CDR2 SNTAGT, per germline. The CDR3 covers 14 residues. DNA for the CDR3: TGTGCCCCCAGGCGGGGGGCGAGAAGACAGCCCCAGCATTTT. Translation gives CAPRRGARRQPQHF.

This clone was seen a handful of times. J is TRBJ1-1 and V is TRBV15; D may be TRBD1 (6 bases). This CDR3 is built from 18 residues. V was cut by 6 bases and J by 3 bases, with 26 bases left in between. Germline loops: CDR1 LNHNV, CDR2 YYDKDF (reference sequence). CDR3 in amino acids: CATSWPNPRTVRDTEAFF. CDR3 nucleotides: TGTGCCACCAGTTGGCCTAATCCTCGGACAGTTCGGGACACTGAAGCTTTCTTT.

CDR3 coding DNA: TGTGCCAGCAGCTTAGCGCCACTCCCGACTAGCGGGGACCAAGAGACCCAGTACTTC. Translated, it gives CASSLAPLPTSGDQETQYF. This chain joins TRBV7-4 and TRBJ2-5; 11 positions match TRBD2. The CDR3 sequence is 19 residues long. The germline V gene has CDR1 SGHVT and CDR2 SQSDAQ. Losses at the gene ends were 0 bases for V and 0 bases for J; bases not matched to a gene: 9.

The CDR3 DNA reads as TGTGCCAGCAGCCCCTTGTTATTAAGGGAGGATGGCTACACCTTC. It encodes CASSPLLLREDGYTF. This chain links TRBV7-2 with TRBJ1-2; no firm D call. The CDR3 spans 15 residues. CDR1 and CDR2 (germline): SGHTA, FQGNSA. V was cut by 5 bases and J by 6 bases, with 19 bases left in between.

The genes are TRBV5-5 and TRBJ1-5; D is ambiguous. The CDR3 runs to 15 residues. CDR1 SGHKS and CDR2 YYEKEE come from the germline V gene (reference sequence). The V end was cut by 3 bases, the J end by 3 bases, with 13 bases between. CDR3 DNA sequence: TGTGCCAGCAGCTCCTTAGCTGACGACAATCAGCCCCAGCATTTT. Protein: CASSSLADDNQPQHF.

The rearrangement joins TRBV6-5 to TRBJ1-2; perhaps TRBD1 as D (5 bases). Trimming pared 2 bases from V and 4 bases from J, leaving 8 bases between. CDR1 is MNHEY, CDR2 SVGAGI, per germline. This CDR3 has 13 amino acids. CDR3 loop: CASSYQGIYGYTF. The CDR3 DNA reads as TGTGCCAGCAGTTACCAGGGCATCTATGGCTACACCTTC.

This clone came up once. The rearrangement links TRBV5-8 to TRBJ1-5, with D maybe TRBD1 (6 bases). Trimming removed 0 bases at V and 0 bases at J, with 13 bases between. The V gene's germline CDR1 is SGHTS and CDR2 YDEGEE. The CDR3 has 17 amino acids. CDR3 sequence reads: CASSLGGPGHSNQPQHF. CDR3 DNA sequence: TGTGCCAGCAGCTTGGGAGGCCCGGGACATAGCAATCAGCCCCAGCATTTT.

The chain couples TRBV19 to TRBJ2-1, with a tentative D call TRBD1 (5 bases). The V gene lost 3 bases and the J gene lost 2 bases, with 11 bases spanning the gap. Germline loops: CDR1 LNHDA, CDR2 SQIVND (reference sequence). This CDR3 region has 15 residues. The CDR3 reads CASSIIDSAYNEQFF. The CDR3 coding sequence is TGTGCCAGTAGTATTATTGACAGCGCCTACAATGAGCAGTTCTTC.

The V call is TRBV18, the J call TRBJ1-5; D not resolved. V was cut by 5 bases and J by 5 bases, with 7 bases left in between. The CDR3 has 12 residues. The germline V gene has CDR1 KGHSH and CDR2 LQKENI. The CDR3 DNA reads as TGTGCCAGCTCAATGGGAGATCAGCCCCAGCATTTT. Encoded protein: CASSMGDQPQHF.

The CDR3: CASSPTPGTISYEQYF. The CDR3, as DNA: TGTGCCAGCTCACCTACCCCCGGCACTATCTCCTACGAGCAGTACTTC. The chain carries TRBV18 and TRBJ2-7; the D is unclear. The CDR3 has 16 residues. V was shortened by 3 bases and J by 0 bases, with 15 bases between the two germline ends. Germline loops: CDR1 KGHSH, CDR2 LQKENI.

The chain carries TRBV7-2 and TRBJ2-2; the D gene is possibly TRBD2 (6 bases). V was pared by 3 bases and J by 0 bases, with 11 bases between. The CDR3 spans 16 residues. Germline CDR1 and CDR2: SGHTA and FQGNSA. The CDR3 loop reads CASSLDGGANTGELFF. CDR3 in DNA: TGTGCCAGCAGCTTGGACGGGGGAGCGAACACCGGGGAGCTGTTTTTT.

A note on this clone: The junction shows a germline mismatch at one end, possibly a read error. CDR3 in DNA: TGTGCCAGCAGTGAAATCAAGGCCACAGTCCCCTTC. Translated: CASSEIKATVPF. The gene calls are TRBV2 and TRBJ1-2; D ambiguous. The CDR3 covers 12 residues. Germline V gene sequence: CDR1 SNHLY, CDR2 FYNNEI.

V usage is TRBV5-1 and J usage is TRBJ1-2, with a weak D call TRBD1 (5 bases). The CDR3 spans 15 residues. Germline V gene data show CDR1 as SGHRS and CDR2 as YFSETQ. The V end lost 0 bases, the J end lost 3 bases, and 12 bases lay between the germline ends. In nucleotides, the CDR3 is TGCGCCAGCAGCTTGGCGGTGGGGCCGGACTATGGCTACACCTTC. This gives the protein CASSLAVGPDYGYTF.

DNA for the CDR3: TGCAGTGGACACCGAAACTACGAGCAGTACTTC. Translation gives CSGHRNYEQYF. The V call is TRBV20-1, the J call TRBJ2-7; D gene unclear. The V gene lost 7 bases and the J gene lost 3 bases, with 10 bases spanning the gap. This CDR3 contains 11 residues. Germline lookup yields CDR1 DFQATT and CDR2 SNEGSKA (reference sequence).

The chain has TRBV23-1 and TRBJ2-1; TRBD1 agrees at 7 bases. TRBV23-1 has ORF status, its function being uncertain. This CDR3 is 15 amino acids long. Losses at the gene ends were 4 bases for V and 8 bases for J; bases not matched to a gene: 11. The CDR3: CASSPVQGTGDEQFF. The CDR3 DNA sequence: TGCGCCAGCAGTCCGGTACAGGGGACGGGCGATGAGCAGTTCTTC.

CDR3 sequence: CASSSTGPHYEQYF. The CDR3 DNA sequence: TGTGCCAGCAGCTCTACAGGGCCTCACTACGAGCAGTACTTC. The chain couples TRBV7-6 to TRBJ2-7; D possibly corresponds to TRBD1 (6 bases). Per germline, CDR1 SGHVS and CDR2 FNYEAQ. V lost 4 bases and J 3 bases, leaving 13 bases between the germline ends. The CDR3 is made up of 14 amino acids.

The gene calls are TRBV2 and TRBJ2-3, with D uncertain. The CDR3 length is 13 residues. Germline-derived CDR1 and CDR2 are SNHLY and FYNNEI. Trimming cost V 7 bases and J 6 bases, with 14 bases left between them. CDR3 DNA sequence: TGTGCCAGCATCCAGGATTTCAGGGATACGCAGTATTTT. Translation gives CASIQDFRDTQYF.

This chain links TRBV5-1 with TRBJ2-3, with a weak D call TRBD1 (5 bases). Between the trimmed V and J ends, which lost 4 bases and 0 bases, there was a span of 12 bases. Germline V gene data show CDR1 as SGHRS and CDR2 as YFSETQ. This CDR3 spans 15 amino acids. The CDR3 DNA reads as TGCGCCAGCAGCCTGGCAGGGCCGAGCACAGATACGCAGTATTTT. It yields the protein CASSLAGPSTDTQYF. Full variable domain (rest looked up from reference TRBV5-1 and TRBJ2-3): KAGVTQTPRYLIKTRGQQVTLSCSPISGHRSVSWYQQTPGQGLQFLFEYFSETQRNKGNFPGRFSGRQFSNSRSEMNVSTLELGDSALYLCASSLAGPSTDTQYFGPGTRLTVL.

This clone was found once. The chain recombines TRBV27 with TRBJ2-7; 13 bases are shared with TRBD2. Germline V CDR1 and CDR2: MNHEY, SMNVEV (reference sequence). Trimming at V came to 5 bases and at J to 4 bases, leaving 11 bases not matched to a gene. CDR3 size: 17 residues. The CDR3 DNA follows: TGTGCCAGCAGTCACCCCGCCACTAGCGGGGGGGCATACGAGCAGTACTTC. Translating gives CASSHPATSGGAYEQYF.

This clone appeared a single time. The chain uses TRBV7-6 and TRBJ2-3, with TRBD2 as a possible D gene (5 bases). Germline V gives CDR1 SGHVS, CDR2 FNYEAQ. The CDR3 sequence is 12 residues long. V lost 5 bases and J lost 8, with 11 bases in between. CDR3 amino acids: CASSPRDGTQYF. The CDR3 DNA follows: TGTGCCAGCAGCCCACGGGATGGTACGCAGTATTTT.

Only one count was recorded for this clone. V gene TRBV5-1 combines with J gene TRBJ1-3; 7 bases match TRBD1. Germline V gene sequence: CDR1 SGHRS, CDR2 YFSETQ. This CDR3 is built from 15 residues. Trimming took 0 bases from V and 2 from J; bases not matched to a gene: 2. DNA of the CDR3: TGCGCCAGCAGCTTGGACGGGACAGCTGGAAACACCATATATTTT. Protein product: CASSLDGTAGNTIYF.

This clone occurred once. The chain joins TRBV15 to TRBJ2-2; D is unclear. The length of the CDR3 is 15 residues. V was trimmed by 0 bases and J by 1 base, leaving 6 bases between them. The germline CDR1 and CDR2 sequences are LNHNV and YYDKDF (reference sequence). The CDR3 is CATSRDRGNTGELFF. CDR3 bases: TGTGCCACCAGCAGAGATCGAGGGAACACCGGGGAGCTGTTTTTT.

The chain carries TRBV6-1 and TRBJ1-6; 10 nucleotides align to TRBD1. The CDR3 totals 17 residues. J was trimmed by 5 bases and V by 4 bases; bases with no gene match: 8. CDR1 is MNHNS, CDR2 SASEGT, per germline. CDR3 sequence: CASSALPGQGHNSPLHF. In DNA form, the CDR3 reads TGTGCCAGCAGTGCCTTACCGGGACAGGGGCATAATTCACCCCTCCACTTT.

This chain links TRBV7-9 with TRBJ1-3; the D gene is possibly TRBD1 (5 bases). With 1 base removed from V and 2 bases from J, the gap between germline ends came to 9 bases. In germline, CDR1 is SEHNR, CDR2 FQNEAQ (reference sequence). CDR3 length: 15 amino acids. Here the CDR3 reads CASSLGQGTGNTIYF. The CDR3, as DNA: TGTGCCAGCAGCTTAGGGCAGGGAACTGGAAACACCATATATTTT.

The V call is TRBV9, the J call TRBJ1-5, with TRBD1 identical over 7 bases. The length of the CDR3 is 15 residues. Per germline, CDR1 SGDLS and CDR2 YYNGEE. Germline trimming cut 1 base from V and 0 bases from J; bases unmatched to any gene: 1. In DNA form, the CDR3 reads TGTGCCAGCAGCGTAACAGGGGATAGCAATCAGCCCCAGCATTTT. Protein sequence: CASSVTGDSNQPQHF.